The clone carrying this T cell receptor (beta chain) has more than one count but fewer than ten. The antigen remains undetermined. The sample belongs to a study of blood T cells in healthy people across ages. Study at large: The template switching approach captured approximately one barcoded beta molecule for every two T cells. Regarding the study as a whole: Investigators treated diversity estimates from one million T cells as underestimates. Lack of knowledge of donor CMV status possibly confounded expanded clonotype changes.

Primed by a sample-barcoded 5' primer and a J-beta primer mix, a second PCR proceeded for about 7 to 12 cycles. Using its own MiXCR run on the 5' RACE reads, TCRdb lists one record per CDR3 protein. The sample has 800,000 to 1,300,000 distinct CDR3 sequences; about 25% are singletons. Germline CDR1 SGHDN, CDR2 FVKESK. V lost 0 bases and J 5 bases, leaving 22 bases between the germline ends. The CDR3 loop spans 18 amino acids. These data also formed part of another study, on T cells of mothers and their children. This second study says: The donor cohort consisted of a few healthy Caucasian mothers and their six children.

This TCR derives from a girl aged 2 to 10 in good health. The rearrangement joins TRBV14 to TRBJ2-5; D may be TRBD1 or TRBD2 (5 bases each). Sample: blood. The CDR3 bases are TGTGCCAGCAGCCAAGAGGGACCCATCCTACAACCCCACGAGACCCAGTACTTC. Amino acid sequence: CASSQEGPILQPHETQYF.